This T cell receptor (beta chain) appears in the sequencing data of a study of monozygotic twins with inflammatory bowel disease. Blood, roughly 2.5 ml, was drawn per donor. TCRdb processed the 5' RACE reads again and assigns one entry to each CDR3 protein, with no DNA. In all, the sample yields about 330,000 distinct CDR3 sequences. CDR3 length equals 13 residues. From germline, CDR1 is ENHRY and CDR2 SYGVKD. This receptor was taken from a human donor with ulcerative colitis or Crohn's disease, or a healthy co-twin of an affected twin (not recorded which). Sequenced sample: blood. The V gene is TRBV10-3, the J gene TRBJ1-1; absent DNA, TCRdb's TRBD1 call cannot be checked. The chain's CDR3 is CAIKTGMDTEAFF.